The T cell receptor beta chain described here comes from a study of T cells after yellow fever vaccination. Broader study findings: Booster sampling recovered most clones from primary vaccination (approximately 97% CD4, 80% to 90% CD8).

This CDR3 is built from 14 residues. Trimming removed 7 bases from V and 3 bases from J; junction bases left unmatched: 7. Germline lookup yields CDR1 SQVTM and CDR2 ANQGSEA. A note on this clonotype: The antigen is unknown.

TCR cDNA, made by 5'RACE template switching, carried an added universal primer site and UMIs. MiXCR, run by TCRdb on the 5' RACE reads, gives a single entry per CDR3 protein. Counted here are hundreds of thousands of distinct CDR3 sequences, under 20% occurring once; the ten biggest clones make up roughly 19%. This receptor was obtained from a man between 18 and 35 years old who received the YFV17D yellow fever vaccine. The source material was PBMCs, sampled before the yellow fever booster vaccination. The V and J genes are TRBV29-1 and TRBJ1-3, with 9 nucleotides matching TRBD1. CDR3 in amino acids: CSAGQGVGGNTIYF. The CDR3 bases are TGCAGCGCGGGACAGGGAGTAGGTGGAAACACCATATATTTT. Combining the CDR3 with reference TRBV29-1 and TRBJ1-3 gives the whole variable domain SAVISQKPSRDICQRGTSLTIQCQVDSQVTMMFWYRQQPGQSLTLIATANQGSEATYESGFVIDKFPISRPNLTFSTLTVSNMSPEDSSIYLCSAGQGVGGNTIYFGEGSWLTVV.